The sequence of this T cell receptor beta chain was determined in a study of blood T cell repertoires in COVID-19. The V gene end was trimmed by 1 base and the J gene end by 5 bases; junction bases not matched to a gene: 4. This CDR3 has 15 residues. Germline values: CDR1 ENHRY, CDR2 SYGVKD. This table comes from immunoSEQ multiplex PCR, and its TCRdb copy is limited to in-frame clones, with some not included. The data show roughly 160,000 clones, around 84% seen once. The receptor was isolated from a man aged 45-65 years with active or convalescent COVID-19. The specimen sequenced was peripheral blood. V gene TRBV10-3 combines with J gene TRBJ2-1, with 8 bases identical to TRBD2. In DNA, the CDR3 is TGTGCCATCAGTGAGTGGACTAGCAGCAACAATGAGCAGTTCTTC. The encoded protein is CAISEWTSSNNEQFF.